The sequence of this TCR beta chain was determined in a study of radiation and T cells in renal cell carcinoma. Assay: immunoSEQ multiplex PCR; the TCRdb copy retains only in-frame clones and omits some. The table lists just under 150,000 clones, around nine tenths of them singletons. Time point given: blood 4 weeks post-SBRT, at nephrectomy. Treatment reported: 15 Gy SBRT to primary tumor, nephrectomy 4 weeks later. Germline CDR1 SGHDT, CDR2 YYEEEE. V shed 0 bases and J shed 15 bases, with 16 bases lying between them. The CDR3 has 13 amino acids. Sequencing used blood, obtained from a patient whose treatment included radiotherapy and nephrectomy. The receptor was isolated from a woman in her 50s with renal cell carcinoma. The V call is TRBV5-6, the J call TRBJ1-5; D unresolved. Here the CDR3 reads CASSLAAGKEWHF. CDR3 nucleotides: TGTGCCAGCAGCTTGGCCGCAGGAAAAGAATGGCATTTT.